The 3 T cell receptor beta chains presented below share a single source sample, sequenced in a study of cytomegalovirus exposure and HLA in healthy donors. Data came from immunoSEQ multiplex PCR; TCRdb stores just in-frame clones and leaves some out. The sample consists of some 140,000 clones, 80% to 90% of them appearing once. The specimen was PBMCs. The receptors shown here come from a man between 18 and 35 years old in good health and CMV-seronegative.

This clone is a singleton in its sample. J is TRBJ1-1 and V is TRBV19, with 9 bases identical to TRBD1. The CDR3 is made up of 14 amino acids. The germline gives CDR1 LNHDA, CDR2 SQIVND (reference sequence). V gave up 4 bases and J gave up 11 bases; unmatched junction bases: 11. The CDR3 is CASSKDRGPLWAFF. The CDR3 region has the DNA TGTGCCAGTAGTAAGGACAGGGGTCCCCTGTGGGCTTTCTTT.

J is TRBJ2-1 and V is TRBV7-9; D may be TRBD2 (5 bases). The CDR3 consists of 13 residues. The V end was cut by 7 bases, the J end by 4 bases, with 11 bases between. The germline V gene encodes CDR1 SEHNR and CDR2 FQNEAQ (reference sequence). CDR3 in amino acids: CASILGGYNEQFF. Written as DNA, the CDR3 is TGTGCCAGCATCCTGGGCGGGTACAATGAGCAGTTCTTC.

CDR3 in DNA: TGTGCCAGCCGTTATTCCGGGAGTGTCTACAATGAGCAGTTCTTC. This translates into CASRYSGSVYNEQFF. The gene calls are TRBV2 and TRBJ2-1, with a tentative D call TRBD2 (6 bases). The CDR3 loop spans 15 amino acids. Germline-derived CDR1 and CDR2 are SNHLY and FYNNEI. V shed 8 bases and J shed 3 bases, with 17 bases lying between them.